A single sample is the source of the 20 T cell receptor beta chains below, sequenced in a study of memory CD4+ T cells and cytomegalovirus serostatus (dated by TCRdb to about 2019). Library preparation used the immunoSEQ multiplex PCR assay. As stored in TCRdb, this immuneACCESS dataset retains in-frame rearrangements with V and J assigned. A fraction of the clones does not appear; measured against another copy, unresolved V genes explain less than half of the discrepancy, and the remainder lacks a known reason. In all, the sample holds more than 45,000 clones, and 81% of those were seen once. The ten largest account for approximately 0.99% of the sample. Single viable CD3+CD4+CD8-CD45RO+ cells were sorted as memory CD4+ T cells on a FACSAria II. Specimen: memory CD4+ T cells from blood. Every receptor here comes from an adult in good health and CMV-seronegative.

This clone appeared once. The chain is built from TRBV7-6 and TRBJ2-3, with 16 bases identical to TRBD2. Germline V gene data show CDR1 as SGHVS and CDR2 as FNYEAQ. With V trimmed by 2 bases and J by 5 bases, 10 bases remained unmatched. This CDR3 is built from 19 residues. The CDR3 nucleotides are TGTGCCAGCAGCTTATTCGAGGGACTAGCGGGAGGGCCAGTAGATACGCAGTATTTT. Residues: CASSLFEGLAGGPVDTQYF.

This rearrangement joins TRBV5-4 to TRBJ2-3, with D hard to call. Trimming cost V 6 bases and J 6 bases, with 17 bases left between them. The germline V gene has CDR1 SGHNT and CDR2 YYREEE (reference sequence). This CDR3 is 14 amino acids long. The DNA of the CDR3 is TGTGCCAGCACCCCCGGGTCTTATAGCGATACGCAGTATTTT. Protein: CASTPGSYSDTQYF.

The rearrangement joins TRBV19 to TRBJ2-2; 10 nucleotides agree with TRBD1. The V gene's germline CDR1 is LNHDA and CDR2 SQIVND (reference sequence). J gave up 9 bases and V 7 bases, and 5 bases lay outside the gene matches. The CDR3 has 13 amino acids. CDR3 in DNA: TGTGCCAGTACCCCGACAGGGGGCTGGGAGCTGTTTTTT. Amino acids: CASTPTGGWELFF.

The chain recombines TRBV12-5 with TRBJ2-1; D might be TRBD1 (7 bases). Germline lookup yields CDR1 LGHNT and CDR2 FRNRAP. V was pared by 2 bases and J by 10 bases, with 12 bases between. The CDR3 has 13 amino acids. The CDR3 coding sequence is TGTGCTAGTGGTTTGACCCAGGGGGGCGAGCAGTTCTTC. It specifies CASGLTQGGEQFF.

This clone was seen only a few times. The gene calls are TRBV29-1 and TRBJ2-5, with a weak D call TRBD1 (5 bases). V lost 4 bases and J lost 4, with 19 bases in between. The length of the CDR3 is 15 residues. Germline CDR1 is SQVTM and CDR2 is ANQGSEA. Here the CDR3 DNA reads TGCAGCGTTGTCTTCGGACCCATAAGGGGAGAGACCCAGTACTTC. It translates to CSVVFGPIRGETQYF.

This chain connects TRBV27 to TRBJ1-2; possibly TRBD1 for D (5 bases). V lost 4 bases to trimming and J lost 3 bases, with 9 bases between them. Per germline, CDR1 MNHEY and CDR2 SMNVEV (reference sequence). CDR3 length: 13 residues. The CDR3 loop reads CASSSPGYYGYTF. In DNA, the CDR3 is TGTGCCAGCAGTTCCCCAGGGTACTATGGCTACACCTTC.

This clone came up once. This chain joins TRBV19 and TRBJ1-2, with unresolved D. This CDR3 contains 15 residues. In germline, CDR1 is LNHDA, CDR2 SQIVND (reference sequence). V lost 5 bases and J lost 0, with 13 bases in between. This chain's CDR3 is CASSPPGTANYGYTF. The CDR3 region has the DNA TGTGCCAGTAGTCCGCCCGGCACAGCTAACTATGGCTACACCTTC.

On this clone: The junction shows a germline mismatch at one end, possibly a read error. This chain uses TRBV11-2 with TRBJ1-5, with D unresolved. Germline lookup yields CDR1 SGHAT and CDR2 FQNNGV. This CDR3 contains 15 residues. CDR3 sequence reads: CASSLDPGPNQPRHF. CDR3 coding DNA: TGTGCCAGCAGCTTAGATCCAGGACCCAATCAGCCCCGGCATTTT.

This clone was picked up one time. This chain links TRBV11-2 with TRBJ1-1; D perhaps matches TRBD1 (5 bases). Trimming took off 8 bases at V and 12 bases at J, with 31 bases between the two ends. CDR1 and CDR2 from the germline V gene are SGHAT and FQNNGV. The CDR3 runs 16 residues. CDR3 in amino acids: CASVEGTSLFFGESFF. DNA for the CDR3: TGTGCCAGCGTCGAGGGGACCTCTTTATTCTTTGGGGAGTCTTTCTTT.

This clone was detected only a few times. The chain combines TRBV5-6 with TRBJ1-2; D not certain. Trimming removed 4 bases at V and 1 base at J, with 14 bases between. Per germline, CDR1 SGHDT and CDR2 YYEEEE. This CDR3 contains 15 residues. The CDR3 sequence: CASSTFGRGNYGYTF. The DNA for the CDR3 is TGTGCCAGCAGCACATTCGGGAGAGGTAACTATGGCTACACCTTC.

This chain links TRBV2 with TRBJ2-2; D is unresolved. Germline V gene sequence: CDR1 SNHLY, CDR2 FYNNEI. Trimming shortened V by 6 bases and J by 3 bases, and 14 bases separated the two germline ends. The CDR3 sequence is 15 residues long. The CDR3 DNA sequence: TGTGCCAGCAGCGGCTTATCGTCCTACACCGGGGAGCTGTTTTTT. Its protein is CASSGLSSYTGELFF.

V is TRBV6-5 and J is TRBJ2-3; perhaps TRBD2 as D (6 bases). Trimming stripped 11 bases from V and 5 bases from J, with 17 bases between. This CDR3 is built from 13 residues. CDR1 and CDR2 (germline): MNHEY, SVGAGI. In DNA, the CDR3 is TGTGCCTGCTCGGGGAGGCGGGGAGATACGCAGTATTTT. Protein sequence: CACSGRRGDTQYF.

The J gene is TRBJ2-1, the V gene TRBV2; TRBD2 agrees at 10 bases. Germline loops: CDR1 SNHLY, CDR2 FYNNEI. With 4 bases clipped from V and 9 bases from J, the junction kept 9 bases outside the gene matches. This CDR3 has 15 residues. The CDR3 spells CASSGGSGRSGEQFF. CDR3 sequence (DNA): TGTGCCAGCAGTGGGGGTAGCGGGAGGAGCGGTGAGCAGTTCTTC.

The chain employs TRBV2 and TRBJ1-1, with unresolved D. V lost 8 bases, J lost 5 bases, and 9 bases lay in between. Germline V gene lookup returns CDR1 SNHLY and CDR2 FYNNEI. This CDR3 contains 11 residues. The CDR3 reads CASALWTEAFF. The CDR3 DNA reads as TGTGCCAGCGCTCTATGGACTGAAGCTTTCTTT.

The chain employs TRBV7-3 and TRBJ2-1, with TRBD2 matching 14 bases. Per the germline V gene, CDR1 is SGHTA and CDR2 is FQGTGA. The CDR3 totals 17 residues. The trim removed 5 bases at V and 6 bases at J, leaving 9 bases unmatched. The CDR3 loop is CASSPKGLAGAGNEQFF. The CDR3 region has the DNA TGTGCCAGCAGCCCTAAGGGACTAGCGGGAGCTGGCAATGAGCAGTTCTTC. The variable domain in full, completed from reference TRBV7-3 and TRBJ2-1, reads GAGVSQTPSNKVTEKGKYVELRCDPISGHTALYWYRQSLGQGPEFLIYFQGTGAADDSGLPNDRFFAVRPEGSVSTLKIQRTERGDSAVYLCASSPKGLAGAGNEQFFGPGTRLTVL.

The chain joins TRBV7-2 to TRBJ2-7, with TRBD1 matching over 8 bases. The CDR3 runs to 15 residues. The junction had 8 bases not matched to a gene; V was cut back by 5 bases and J by 2 bases. The V gene's germline CDR1 is SGHTA and CDR2 FQGNSA. The CDR3 here is CASSPDRGATYEQYF. For the CDR3, the DNA is TGTGCCAGCAGCCCCGACAGGGGAGCGACCTACGAGCAGTACTTC.

The J gene is TRBJ1-5, the V gene TRBV6-1; perhaps TRBD1 as D (6 bases). Deletions cut 4 bases from V and 0 bases from J, with 13 bases between. This CDR3 is 16 amino acids long. Looked up from germline, CDR1 is MNHNS and CDR2 is SASEGT. The CDR3 coding sequence is TGTGCCAGCAGTGCCAAAACAGGGCTTAGCAATCAGCCCCAGCATTTT. It codes for CASSAKTGLSNQPQHF.

The rearrangement links TRBV18 to TRBJ1-4; tentative D call: TRBD1 (5 bases). The V end was cut by 1 base, the J end by 8 bases, with 17 bases between. Per the germline V gene, CDR1 is KGHSH and CDR2 is LQKENI. This CDR3 is 16 amino acids long. The CDR3 bases are TGTGCCAGCTCACCACGTAATCCCGGGGCCGACGAAAAACTGTTTTTT. Translating it yields CASSPRNPGADEKLFF.

This rearrangement joins TRBV11-1 to TRBJ2-7, with 8 bases fitting TRBD1. Losses at the gene ends were 5 bases for V and 4 bases for J; bases not matched to a gene: 10. The CDR3 consists of 15 residues. Germline CDR1 reads SGHAT; CDR2 reads FQDESV (reference sequence). CDR3: CASSAAGGNRYEQYF. CDR3 coding DNA: TGTGCCAGCAGCGCCGCAGGGGGCAATCGGTACGAGCAGTACTTC.

The V call is TRBV7-9, the J call TRBJ1-5; the D gene is possibly TRBD1 (6 bases). CDR1 is SEHNR and CDR2 is FQNEAQ in the germline V gene (reference sequence). V dropped 7 bases and J dropped 1 base, with 8 bases sitting between them. The CDR3 runs to 13 residues. The CDR3 sequence is CASTRGSNQPQHF. The CDR3 DNA reads as TGTGCCAGCACCAGGGGAAGCAATCAGCCCCAGCATTTT.